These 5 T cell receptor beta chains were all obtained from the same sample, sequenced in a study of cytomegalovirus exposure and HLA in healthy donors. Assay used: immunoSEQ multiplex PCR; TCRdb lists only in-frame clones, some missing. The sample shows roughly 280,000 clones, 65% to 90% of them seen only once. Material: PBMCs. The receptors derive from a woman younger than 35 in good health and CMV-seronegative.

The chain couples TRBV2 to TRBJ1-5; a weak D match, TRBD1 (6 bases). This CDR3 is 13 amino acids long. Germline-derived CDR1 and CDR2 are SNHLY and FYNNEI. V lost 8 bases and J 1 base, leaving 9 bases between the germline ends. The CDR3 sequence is CASQGRSNQPQHF. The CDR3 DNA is TGTGCCAGCCAGGGGCGGAGCAATCAGCCCCAGCATTTT.

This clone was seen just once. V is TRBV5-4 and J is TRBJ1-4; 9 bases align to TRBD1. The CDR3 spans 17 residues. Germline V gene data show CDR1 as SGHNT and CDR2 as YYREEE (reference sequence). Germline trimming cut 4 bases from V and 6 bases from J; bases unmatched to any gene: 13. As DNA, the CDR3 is TGTGCCAGCAGCCCGGGTACAGGGGGCGCAGGGGATGAAAAACTGTTTTTT. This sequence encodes CASSPGTGGAGDEKLFF.

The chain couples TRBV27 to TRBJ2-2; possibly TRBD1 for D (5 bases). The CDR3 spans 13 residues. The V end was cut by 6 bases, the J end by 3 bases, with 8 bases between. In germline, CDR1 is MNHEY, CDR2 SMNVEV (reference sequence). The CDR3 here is CASRQGHTGELFF. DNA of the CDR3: TGTGCCAGCAGGCAGGGTCACACCGGGGAGCTGTTTTTT.

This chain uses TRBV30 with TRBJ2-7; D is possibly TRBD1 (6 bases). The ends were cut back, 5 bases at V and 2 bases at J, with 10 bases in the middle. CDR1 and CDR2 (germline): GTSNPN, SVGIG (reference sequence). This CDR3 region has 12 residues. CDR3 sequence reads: CAWGDTPYEQYF. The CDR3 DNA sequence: TGTGCCTGGGGGGACACTCCCTACGAGCAGTACTTC.

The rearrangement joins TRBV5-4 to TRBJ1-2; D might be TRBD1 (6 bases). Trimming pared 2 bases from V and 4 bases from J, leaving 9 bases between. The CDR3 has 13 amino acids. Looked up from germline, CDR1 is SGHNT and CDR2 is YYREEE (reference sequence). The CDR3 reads CASSLGGTYGYTF. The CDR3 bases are TGTGCCAGCAGCTTAGGGGGAACCTATGGCTACACCTTC.